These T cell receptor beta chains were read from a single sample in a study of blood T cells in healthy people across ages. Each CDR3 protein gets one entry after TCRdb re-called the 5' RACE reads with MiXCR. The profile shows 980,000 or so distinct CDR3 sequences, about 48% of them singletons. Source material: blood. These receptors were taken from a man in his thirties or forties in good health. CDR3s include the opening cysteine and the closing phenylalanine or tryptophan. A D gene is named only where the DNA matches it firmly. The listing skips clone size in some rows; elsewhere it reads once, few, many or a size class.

CDR3 protein: CASSGTGGNYEQFF
CDR3 DNA: TGTGCCAGCAGTGGGACAGGGGGTAACTATGAGCAGTTCTTC
J gene: TRBJ2-1
V gene: TRBV6-1
D gene: TRBD1
clone size: few

CDR3 protein: CAGSFRDRDSPLHF
CDR3 DNA: TGTGCCGGCAGCTTCCGGGACAGGGACTCACCCCTCCACTTT
J gene: TRBJ1-6
V gene: TRBV7-2
D gene: TRBD1
clone size: NA

CDR3 protein: CASSERRFMTQYF
CDR3 DNA: TGTGCCAGCAGTGAACGGAGATTTATGACCCAGTACTTC
J gene: TRBJ2-5
V gene: TRBV2
D gene: NA
clone size: NA

CDR3 protein: CASSLAVAGAPQYF
CDR3 DNA: TGTGCCAGCAGCTTGGCGGTAGCGGGGGCGCCTCAGTACTTC
J gene: TRBJ2-7
V gene: TRBV7-2
D gene: TRBD2
clone size: NA

CDR3 protein: CSVSPPSSGANALTF
CDR3 DNA: TGCAGCGTTAGTCCACCCTCCTCTGGGGCCAACGCCCTGACTTTC
J gene: TRBJ2-6
V gene: TRBV29-1
D gene: NA
clone size: NA

CDR3 protein: CASGEGRYSPLHF
CDR3 DNA: TGTGCCAGCGGCGAGGGGAGGTATTCACCCCTCCACTTT
J gene: TRBJ1-6
V gene: TRBV5-6
D gene: NA
clone size: few

CDR3 protein: CASSLATGNQPQHF
CDR3 DNA: TGTGCCAGCAGCTTAGCCACAGGCAATCAGCCCCAGCATTTT
J gene: TRBJ1-5
V gene: TRBV7-9
D gene: NA
clone size: NA

CDR3 protein: CASSYSGTITYEQYF
CDR3 DNA: TGTGCCAGCAGTTACTCCGGGACAATCACCTACGAGCAGTACTTC
J gene: TRBJ2-7
V gene: TRBV6-5
D gene: NA
clone size: NA

CDR3 protein: CASSPSDLQGEQYF
CDR3 DNA: TGTGCCAGCAGCCCCTCGGACCTTCAGGGTGAGCAGTACTTC
J gene: TRBJ2-4
V gene: TRBV3-1
D gene: NA
clone size: NA

CDR3 protein: CASSQDGTGVWKLFF
CDR3 DNA: TGTGCCAGCAGCCAAGATGGGACAGGGGTGTGGAAACTGTTTTTT
J gene: TRBJ1-4
V gene: TRBV3-1
D gene: TRBD1
clone size: NA

CDR3 protein: CASRMTSGGIKEQFF
CDR3 DNA: TGTGCCAGCAGGATGACTAGCGGGGGCATCAAGGAGCAGTTCTTC
J gene: TRBJ2-1
V gene: TRBV28
D gene: TRBD2
clone size: NA

CDR3 protein: CASSLGAAWARETQYF
CDR3 DNA: TGTGCCAGCAGCTTAGGGGCAGCCTGGGCTCGAGAGACCCAGTACTTC
J gene: TRBJ2-5
V gene: TRBV7-2
D gene: NA
clone size: many

CDR3 protein: CASSPIGGTPYNEQFF
CDR3 DNA: TGCGCCAGCAGCCCAATTGGTGGCACCCCCTACAATGAGCAGTTCTTC
J gene: TRBJ2-1
V gene: TRBV5-1
D gene: NA
clone size: NA

CDR3 protein: CASSQGGRVQETQYF
CDR3 DNA: TGCGCCAGCAGCCAAGGGGGACGGGTCCAAGAGACCCAGTACTTC
J gene: TRBJ2-5
V gene: TRBV4-1
D gene: NA
clone size: few